Below are 14 T cell receptor beta chains sequenced from a single sample in a study of blood T cell repertoires in COVID-19. Assay used: immunoSEQ multiplex PCR; TCRdb lists only in-frame clones, some missing. The table includes about 210,000 clones, 81% detected once. Material for sequencing was PBMCs or T cells enriched from blood (not recorded which). These TCRs come from a woman in her fifties or sixties with acute COVID-19.

The chain carries TRBV7-2 and TRBJ2-1; 8 bases agree with TRBD2. The CDR3 is 16 amino acids. Germline values: CDR1 SGHTA, CDR2 FQGNSA. V shed 4 bases, J shed 1 base, and the junction held 6 bases outside the gene matches. Here the CDR3 DNA reads TGTGCCAGCAGCTCCCGGGAGGGAAAGTCCTACAATGAGCAGTTCTTC. Its translation: CASSSREGKSYNEQFF.

The CDR3 DNA follows: TGTGCCAGCAGCTTGGGGCAGGCTTATAATTCACCCCTCCACTTT. Translated: CASSLGQAYNSPLHF. The chain is built from TRBV7-2 and TRBJ1-6; weak D call: TRBD1 (5 bases). There are 15 residues in the CDR3. Germline values: CDR1 SGHTA, CDR2 FQGNSA. The V end was cut by 3 bases, the J end by 4 bases, with 10 bases between.

As regards this clone: This same CDR3 is encoded by further DNA sequences in the sample. The chain recombines TRBV30 with TRBJ1-5; D is possibly TRBD1 (5 bases). Looked up from germline, CDR1 is GTSNPN and CDR2 is SVGIG (reference sequence). Trimming cost V 0 bases and J 4 bases, with 7 bases left between them. This CDR3 spans 13 amino acids. The CDR3 DNA sequence: TGTGCCTGGAGTGTGAAGGGGAATCAGCCCCAGCATTTT. Protein: CAWSVKGNQPQHF.

The rearrangement uses TRBV4-1 and TRBJ1-5; no reliable D call. CDR1 MGHRA and CDR2 YSYEKL come from the germline V gene. The CDR3 loop spans 13 amino acids. Deletions cut 8 bases from V and 0 bases from J, with 8 bases between. CDR3: CASAVGSNQPQHF. The CDR3 bases are TGCGCCAGCGCGGTGGGTAGCAATCAGCCCCAGCATTTT.

The CDR3 DNA follows: TGTGCCACCAGCAGAGTCCGGCAGGGGGGCACTGAAGCTTTCTTT. Residues: CATSRVRQGGTEAFF. The chain uses TRBV15 and TRBJ1-1; 7 bases map to TRBD1. Germline CDR1 reads LNHNV; CDR2 reads YYDKDF (reference sequence). Germline trimming cut 1 base from V and 4 bases from J; bases unmatched to any gene: 6. There are 15 residues in the CDR3.

The count of this clone is one. The chain employs TRBV5-6 and TRBJ2-7; TRBD1 aligns across 8 bases. The germline V gene has CDR1 SGHDT and CDR2 YYEEEE. V shed 7 bases, J shed 2 bases, and the junction held 8 bases outside the gene matches. The CDR3 loop spans 14 amino acids. The CDR3 coding sequence is TGTGCCAGCGACGGACAGGGCGCTCCCTACGAGCAGTACTTC. It encodes CASDGQGAPYEQYF.

The V call is TRBV11-3, the J call TRBJ1-1, with TRBD1 as a possible D gene (6 bases). Trimming cost V 0 bases and J 3 bases, with 11 bases left between them. Germline V gene data show CDR1 as SGHNT and CDR2 as YENEEA. The CDR3 contains 15 residues. The CDR3 spells CASSLENRVHTEAFF. The CDR3 DNA is TGTGCCAGCAGCTTAGAGAACAGGGTGCACACTGAAGCTTTCTTT.

The J gene is TRBJ1-1, the V gene TRBV6-5; no definite D call. V was pared by 6 bases and J by 2 bases, with 13 bases between. Germline V gene data show CDR1 as MNHEY and CDR2 as SVGAGI. The CDR3 has 14 residues. CDR3 sequence reads: CASRGMLLNTEAFF. The CDR3 DNA reads TGTGCCAGCAGGGGCATGTTATTAAACACTGAAGCTTTCTTT.

CDR3 in DNA: TGTGCCACCAGCAGGGAAAAGGCACTAACCGGATTCCAAGAGACCCAGTACTTC. Protein sequence: CATSREKALTGFQETQYF. This sequence joins TRBV15 and TRBJ2-5; D is unresolved. Germline CDR1 and CDR2: LNHNV and YYDKDF (reference sequence). This CDR3 spans 18 amino acids. V was cut by 3 bases and J by 1 base, with 21 bases left in between.

This chain joins TRBV11-1 and TRBJ2-5, with D maybe TRBD2 (6 bases). The CDR3 totals 14 residues. Germline values: CDR1 SGHAT, CDR2 FQDESV (reference sequence). V was pared by 1 base and J by 5 bases, with 11 bases between. CDR3 in amino acids: CASSLVGGAETQYF. In DNA form, the CDR3 reads TGTGCCAGCAGCTTAGTCGGAGGGGCCGAGACCCAGTACTTC.

The V gene is TRBV11-1, the J gene TRBJ1-5, with D perhaps TRBD1 (5 bases). Per the germline V gene, CDR1 is SGHAT and CDR2 is FQDESV (reference sequence). V lost 6 bases and J 1 base, leaving 7 bases between the germline ends. CDR3 size: 13 residues. CDR3 sequence reads: CASSRQSNQPQHF. CDR3 coding DNA: TGTGCCAGCAGTCGACAGAGCAATCAGCCCCAGCATTTT.

The rearrangement links TRBV7-2 to TRBJ2-2; perhaps TRBD2 as D (5 bases). The ends were cut back, 1 base at V and 4 bases at J, with 10 bases in the middle. CDR1 is SGHTA, CDR2 FQGNSA, per germline. The CDR3 spans 15 residues. CDR3 amino acids: CASSLGGGSTGELFF. CDR3 in DNA: TGTGCCAGCAGCTTAGGAGGAGGTAGCACCGGGGAGCTGTTTTTT.

The chain links TRBV10-3 to TRBJ1-2; D is ambiguous. This CDR3 contains 14 residues. The V gene's germline CDR1 is ENHRY and CDR2 SYGVKD. The V end was cut by 0 bases, the J end by 4 bases, with 9 bases between. In nucleotides, the CDR3 is TGTGCCATCAGTGAGTCGATGACAATCTATGGCTACACCTTC. Its protein is CAISESMTIYGYTF.

The chain carries TRBV20-1 and TRBJ1-4; possible D gene TRBD1, 5 bases. Germline CDR1 DFQATT, CDR2 SNEGSKA (reference sequence). This CDR3 is built from 14 residues. The V and J ends lost 3 bases and 0 bases respectively, with 8 bases between them. In DNA form, the CDR3 reads TGCAGTGCTAGTAAAGGGGCAACTAATGAAAAACTGTTTTTT. This sequence encodes CSASKGATNEKLFF.